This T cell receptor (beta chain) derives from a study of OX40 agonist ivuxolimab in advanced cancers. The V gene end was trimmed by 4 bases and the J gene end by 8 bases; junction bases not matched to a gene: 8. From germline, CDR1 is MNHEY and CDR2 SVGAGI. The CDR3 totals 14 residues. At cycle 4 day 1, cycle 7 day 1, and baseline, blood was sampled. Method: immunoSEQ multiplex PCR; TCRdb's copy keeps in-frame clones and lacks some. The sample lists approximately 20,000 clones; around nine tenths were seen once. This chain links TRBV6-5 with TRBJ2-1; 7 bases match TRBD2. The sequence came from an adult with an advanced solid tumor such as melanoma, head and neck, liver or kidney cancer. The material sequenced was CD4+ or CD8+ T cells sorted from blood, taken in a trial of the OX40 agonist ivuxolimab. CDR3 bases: TGTGCCAGCAGTTCATGGACTAGGGAGGATGAGCAGTTCTTC. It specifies CASSSWTREDEQFF.